This T cell receptor beta chain was identified in a study of cytomegalovirus exposure and HLA in healthy donors (dated by TCRdb to 2017 to 2019). Background on the whole study: According to an earlier analysis of around 600 of the donors, roughly 180 million T cells yielded 90 million to 130 million unique TCR beta sequences and about 300 Gb of sequence data. An early release that covered some 630 HLA-typed donors contained approximately 300 gigabases of sequencing data and 75 million to 100 million unique TCR sequences. Among the roughly 430 genotyped donors, 75% to 90% belonged to the genetic ancestry cluster associated with self-reported Caucasian donors. The study aimed to test whether cataloging public T cell receptors could reveal signatures of past pathogen exposure. Using immunosequencing, the study profiled T cell repertoires from approximately 700 subjects and related those repertoires to cytomegalovirus serostatus. In addition to the first cohort of 650 to 750 subjects, a separate validation cohort of 130 or so different subjects was used. High-throughput TCR immunosequencing, statistical association of individual TCRs with disease status, and machine learning were combined to predict cytomegalovirus infection status. To study patterns of TCR occurrence, a later analysis re-analyzed previously published TCR beta repertoires from hundreds of donors and added high-resolution HLA genotyping. Rather than drawing on any new phenotypic data, the later analysis identified candidate immune exposures from TCR beta sequences and the way those sequences occurred across donors. An earlier analysis of approximately 630 of the donors applied high-throughput TCR beta sequencing to assess whether each TCR beta V gene segment acted as functional or pseudogenic. Donor age, sex, ethnicity and CMV serostatus were compiled alongside the repertoire data. A later genetic analysis used genome-wide SNP genotypes for about 65% of the roughly 700 donors, treating that subset as a discovery cohort. All discovery cohort repertoires had been generated using a single sequencing platform. HLA typing covered class I and class II loci at four-digit resolution. The number of donors typed differed by locus, with 629-630 for A, B, C, DRB1 and DQB1, approximately 500 for DQA1, some 570 for DPA1, and some 450 for DPB1. A handful of DR-DQ haplotypes were handled as single units for association and clustering because linkage in the cohort was strong. Among 300 to 450 genotyped donors of the cohort, an average of roughly 240,000 unique TCR beta nucleotide sequences were sequenced per donor, roughly 20% of them non-productive. Study-wide findings and limitations: In a later genetic analysis, a missense DCLRE1C variant was associated with V-gene and J-gene trimming of TCR beta chains, and the association was replicated in an independent cohort. Sequencing depth was assumed to be roughly uniform across donors in the presence/absence analyses, though that assumption may not hold. Several of the top co-occurrence clusters appeared to be linked to parvovirus B19, influenza, CMV and Epstein-Barr virus, according to a later analysis. Correlated functional status among segregating V segments might reflect linkage disequilibrium, but an unknown experimental factor could not be ruled out. The sequencing pipeline was judged likely to have produced a cluster of highly shared sequence variants as a technical artifact. Most TCR sequences were seen in very few donors, while some public TCRs were found in many individuals. Because HLA typing was unavailable for some donors at each locus, only the typed subset was used in association tests. The earlier analysis of fewer than 750 of the donors excluded fewer than 20 rarely observed V segments, including chromosome 9 orphons, because counts were too low. Broadly in line with IMGT annotations, most TCR beta V segments showed up in productive rearrangements about 87% or about 30% of the time in an earlier analysis of 450 to 600 of the donors. A total of fewer than 200 TCR beta chains were listed by the study as associated with cytomegalovirus. When HLA alleles, especially DR and DQ, strongly co-occurred, TCR associations were difficult to assign to individual alleles. The classifier was reported to diagnose cytomegalovirus status with high specificity and sensitivity in both the original cohort and the validation cohort. In vitro tests confirmed that a few of the cytomegalovirus-associated TCR beta chains recognize cytomegalovirus antigens. According to a later genetic analysis, donors in an Asian-associated ancestry cluster had fewer N-insertions in productive TCRs than the approximately 700-donor mean. According to a later analysis, TCR association rates differed among HLA loci, with DRB1 alleles showing the most associated TCRs and HLA-C alleles showing the fewest. A later analysis found that most CMV-associated TCR beta chains appeared HLA-restricted, with HLA associations seemingly driven largely by CMV exposure. Immune exposure information for the cohort was limited to CMV serostatus. A later analysis associated roughly 17,000 TCR beta sequences with specific HLA alleles at a false discovery rate of 0.05. A further reported finding was that TCR beta sequences accurately predicted the HLA-A and HLA-B alleles for most subjects in the first cohort. According to the authors, the approach could potentially be generalized to other disease states and immunological phenotypes. In a later analysis, HLA-associated TCR beta chains showed more clonal expansion and lower generation probabilities than non-associated chains that were equally common. This cohort had only TCR beta chains sequenced, and the lack of alpha or paired-chain data limited which features could be detected. Because the 87-base-pair reads could not distinguish some IMGT-functional V segments, including TRBV6-2 and TRBV6-3, those segments were excluded.

From the cysteine up to the phenylalanine, the CDR3 has a length of 15 residues. The CDR3 DNA has 45 bases and is translated from base 1. Germline trimming amounts to 0 bases on V and 4 bases on J, with 6 as the count of junction bases outside the gene matches. CDR1 and CDR2 are read off the germline V gene as SGDLS and YYNGEE. Concerning this clone: Its antigen is not yet known. Base qualities are not at hand, and no much larger clone is one base apart.

The cohort comprised 550 to 700 healthy bone marrow donors. All cohort members were sampled while nominally healthy, although unrecorded immune exposures were likely present. The donor tested CMV seropositive, placing the donor among the roughly 300 seropositive members of the cohort. Each donor provided a peripheral blood sample, and peripheral blood mononuclear cells were used for TCR beta sequencing. The Qiagen DNeasy Blood Extraction Kit was used to extract genomic DNA from the blood cell samples. Library preparation was by the immunoSEQ multiplex PCR assay. For the multiplex PCR, a mixture combining 60 forward primers for TCR Vbeta segments and 13 reverse primers for TCR Jbeta segments was used. A multiplex PCR assay on genomic DNA amplified the CDR3 region of rearranged TCR beta genes. On the Illumina HiSeq System, the amplified TCR beta libraries were sequenced as 87-base-pair reads. The study's own analysis went as follows. A later analysis tallied roughly 80 million unique TCR beta chains across the 550 to 850 repertoires, and approximately 9.9 million of those chains were shared by two or more donors. To remove PCR and sequencing errors, raw reads were error-corrected and collapsed into unique sequences using a nearest-neighbor algorithm that merged closely related sequences. To assign V, D and J gene segments, CDR3 sequences were aligned to IMGT reference sequences. For a sequence to be retained, a match of at least six nucleotides to both a V gene segment and a J gene segment was required. A rearrangement counted as productive if the CDR3 had no stop codons and remained in frame with V and J, and every other rearrangement counted as non-productive. Following IMGT convention, CDR3 was defined as the stretch from the second conserved V-encoded cysteine to the conserved J-encoded phenylalanine. In an earlier analysis of approximately 590 of the donors, sequences lacking an unambiguous match to a single V gene segment were excluded. In an earlier analysis of approximately 560 of the donors, a V segment was called functional when productive rearrangements were above 56.7%, and segregating when the standard deviation between donors exceeded 5%. A statistical classification framework was built for diagnosing cytomegalovirus status from the catalog of TCR beta chain sequences. In a later analysis, TCR nucleotide sequences were compared against IMGT/GENE-DB human TR gene sequences so that V and J genes could be assigned. In a later analysis, CDR3 sequences and most-parsimonious VDJ recombination scenarios were assigned using the TCRdist pipeline. In a later analysis, each TCR beta chain was defined by its CDR3 amino acid sequence together with its V-gene family, and reads lacking a unique V-gene family were excluded. As a way to deal with suspected cross-contamination and a sequencing artifact, a later analysis dropped nearly 600 nucleotide sequences that were highly shared and had low generation probability. In a later analysis, a clonal expansion index for each public chain was calculated from normalized within-repertoire ranks of inferred template counts. In a later analysis, generation probabilities were computed using a VDJ recombination model fitted to out-of-frame rearrangements, and the results were checked against IGoR. In a later analysis, TCR-TCR, TCR-HLA and TCR-CMV co-occurrence was scored with hypergeometric tests, and a repertoire-size bias correction was applied to TCR pairs. A later analysis estimated false discovery rates by permuting HLA or CMV assignments 20 times. In a later analysis, co-occurring TCRs were grouped using DBSCAN, and TCRdist sequence similarity was added for clustering within HLA-allele-positive subsets. Co-occurrence clustering excluded repertoires with fewer than 30,000 or more than 120,000 public chains, plus five with anomalous nucleotide sharing. Entries here come from immuneACCESS through TCRdb and include only in-frame sequences with V and J called. Some clones fail to appear in such tables; in the studies checked, an unresolved V gene covers under half of the shortfall, and the cause of the remainder is unknown. V and J calls and clone size are given by that table; D and trimming were obtained from the DNA. The sample profile shows roughly 130,000 clones; more than 60% of them were found once. 8.8% of the sample comes from the top ten.

Material for sequencing was PBMCs. This receptor was obtained from a woman aged 45-65 years in good health and CMV-seropositive. The V and J segments used are TRBV9 and TRBJ1-2; 7 central nucleotides agree with TRBD1. The nucleotides read TGTGCCAGCAGCGTAGATCACAGGGGAGGCTATGGCTACACCTTC. Its protein is CASSVDHRGGYGYTF.